Sequencing of this T cell receptor beta chain was carried out in a study of blood T cell repertoires in COVID-19. Study summary: The United States, Italy and Spain supplied acute and convalescent COVID-19 samples. Nucleic acid was either cDNA or gDNA, and it came from T cells, B-cell-depleted T cells, or PBMCs.

The authors' processing: Estimation of nucleated cell counts relied on the amplification of reference gene primers. Repertoires were generated with immunoSEQ multiplex PCR, while TCRdb's copy carries only in-frame clones and drops some. From that table come the V and J calls and clone size; the DNA was used to work out D and trimming. The table records about 180,000 clones, around four fifths of them present only once. Germline assignment: CDR1 LNHNV and CDR2 YYDKDF (reference sequence). Between the trimmed V and J ends, which lost 1 base and 6 bases, there was a span of 6 bases. This CDR3 spans 12 amino acids. Enrollment of patients from Seattle took place during active infection, with longitudinal follow-up.

Sequencing was carried out using peripheral blood. The chain carries TRBV15 and TRBJ1-1; D gene unclear. The source is a woman in her 70s with COVID-19, enrolled during active disease. This CDR3 is CATSRAPSEAFF. The CDR3 coding sequence is TGTGCCACCAGCAGAGCCCCTTCTGAAGCTTTCTTT.